This T cell receptor beta chain was captured in a study of T-cell reconstitution after alpha-beta-depleted transplantation in children. This clonotype was picked up many times. TCRbeta library construction was performed incorporating unique molecular identifiers. TCRdb re-called the PCR reads through MiXCR, storing one row per CDR3 protein. The sample gives 190,000 or so distinct CDR3 sequences, roughly 15% of which show up once; over 10% is in the top ten. Germline lookup yields CDR1 DFQATT and CDR2 SNEGSKA (reference sequence). The V end was cut by 3 bases, the J end by 4 bases, with 9 bases between. This CDR3 region has 12 residues.

V gene TRBV20-1 combines with J gene TRBJ1-1; D is perhaps TRBD1 (6 bases). The TCR was taken from a human donor who donated a stem cell graft to a child with acute lymphoblastic leukemia. The material was PBMCs from the stem cell graft donor, obtained from the stem cell graft. For the CDR3, the DNA is TGCAGTGCTAGTATACAGGGCACTGAAGCTTTCTTT. The encoded protein is CSASIQGTEAFF.